The 4 T cell receptor beta chains below were found in one sample sequenced in a study of cytomegalovirus exposure and HLA in healthy donors. PCR involved 60 Vbeta and 13 Jbeta primers. Clones were read by immunoSEQ multiplex PCR, and TCRdb kept only the in-frame ones, dropping some. The sample carries some 100,000 clones, 65% to 75% recorded once. The sequenced material came from PBMCs. These receptors were collected from a woman aged 70-85 years in good health and CMV-seropositive.

The V and J genes are TRBV7-9 and TRBJ2-1; 10 bases match TRBD1. CDR3 size: 18 residues. Germline V CDR1 and CDR2: SEHNR, FQNEAQ (reference sequence). V lost 2 bases and J lost 7; bases outside the gene matches: 14. This CDR3 reads CASSLWRLRQGAENEQFF. The CDR3 nucleotides are TGTGCCAGCAGCTTATGGCGCCTTAGACAGGGGGCGGAAAATGAGCAGTTCTTC. Based on the CDR3 plus reference TRBV7-9 and TRBJ2-1, the full variable domain is DTGVSQNPRHKITKRGQNVTFRCDPISEHNRLYWYRQTLGQGPEFLTYFQNEAQLEKSRLLSDRFSAERPKGSFSTLEIQRTEQGDSAMYLCASSLWRLRQGAENEQFFGPGTRLTVL.

This clone was counted a few times. This rearrangement joins TRBV14 to TRBJ2-5, with D hard to call. In germline, CDR1 is SGHDN, CDR2 FVKESK. This CDR3 comprises 15 residues. With 1 base removed from V and 1 base from J, the gap between germline ends came to 10 bases. The CDR3 here is CASSQVGTAQETQYF. The CDR3, as DNA: TGTGCCAGCAGCCAAGTCGGTACAGCCCAAGAGACCCAGTACTTC. The whole variable domain, filled in from reference TRBV14 and TRBJ2-5, reads EAGVTQFPSHSVIEKGQTVTLRCDPISGHDNLYWYRRVMGKEIKFLLHFVKESKQDESGMPNNRFLAERTGGTYSTLKVQPAELEDSGVYFCASSQVGTAQETQYFGPGTRLLVL.

Ten or more counts support this clone. The chain carries TRBV19 and TRBJ2-4; unclear D gene. This CDR3 comprises 14 residues. Trimming took 9 bases from V and 1 from J, leaving 13 bases between them. CDR1 and CDR2 from the germline V gene are LNHDA and SQIVND (reference sequence). Written as DNA, the CDR3 is TGTGCCAGCAGCCGCGGAGATGCCAAAAACATTCAGTACTTC. This sequence encodes CASSRGDAKNIQYF.

In DNA form, the CDR3 reads TGTGCCAGCAGCTTAGAGGGGGGGGGTGGCTCCTACAATGAGCAGTTCTTC. It encodes CASSLEGGGGSYNEQFF. The chain uses TRBV7-6 and TRBJ2-1, with D possibly being TRBD2 (7 bases). CDR1 and CDR2 (germline): SGHVS, FNYEAQ. This CDR3 is built from 17 residues. V lost 1 base and J lost 0, with 13 bases in between.